A selection of T cell receptor beta chains follows, all from one sample in a study of control samples from healthy donors and cancer patients. Profiling relied on immunoSEQ multiplex PCR, and the TCRdb table lists in-frame clones only, not all of them. The table records some 120,000 clones, more than 70% of them present only once. The sample was blood. The receptors shown here come from an older woman in good health. The CDR3 runs from the conserved cysteine through the conserved F or W. The order of the fields is V gene, J gene, clone size, D gene, CDR3 protein, CDR3 DNA. D genes are given only for firm matches. The size field is filled for only some rows; it gives once, few, many or a size class.

V: TRBV29-1
J: TRBJ1-2
size: few
D: -
CDR3: CSGGSPNYGYTF
DNA: TGCAGCGGGGGTTCTCCTAACTATGGCTACACCTTC

V: TRBV19
J: TRBJ2-1
size: -
D: TRBD2
CDR3: CASSRTSGGGNEQFF
DNA: TGTGCCAGTAGTAGGACTAGCGGGGGCGGCAATGAGCAGTTCTTC

V: TRBV5-6
J: TRBJ1-2
size: once
D: TRBD1
CDR3: CASSLKGQHYGYTF
DNA: TGTGCCAGCAGCTTGAAGGGACAGCACTATGGCTACACCTTC

V: TRBV6-5
J: TRBJ1-2
size: -
D: TRBD1
CDR3: CASSRTGFNYGYTF
DNA: TGTGCCAGCAGCCGGACAGGGTTCAACTATGGCTACACCTTC

V: TRBV27
J: TRBJ1-1
size: -
D: -
CDR3: CASSLGRGPEAFF
DNA: TGTGCCAGCAGTTTAGGCAGGGGCCCTGAAGCTTTCTTT

V: TRBV14
J: TRBJ1-2
size: few
D: -
CDR3: CASSQANYGYTF
DNA: TGTGCCAGCAGCCAGGCTAACTATGGCTACACCTTC

V: TRBV10-3
J: TRBJ1-5
size: -
D: -
CDR3: CAISEAFVTGNQPQHF
DNA: TGTGCCATCAGTGAAGCTTTCGTTACAGGGAATCAGCCCCAGCATTTT

V: TRBV3-1/TRBV3-2
J: TRBJ2-2
size: -
D: -
CDR3: CASSQRLRDIGELFF
DNA: TGTGCCAGCAGCCAGCGACTACGGGATATCGGGGAGCTGTTTTTT

V: TRBV6-2/TRBV6-3
J: TRBJ2-2
size: -
D: -
CDR3: CASSDFSGELFF
DNA: TGTGCCAGCAGTGATTTCTCGGGGGAGCTGTTTTTT

V: TRBV5-1
J: TRBJ1-3
size: -
D: -
CDR3: CASSFLGGSSSGNTIYF
DNA: TGCGCCAGCAGCTTTTTAGGGGGGTCCTCCTCTGGAAACACCATATATTTT

V: TRBV27
J: TRBJ1-5
size: -
D: TRBD1
CDR3: CASSPYQRTGNQPQHF
DNA: TGTGCCAGCAGTCCTTACCAAAGGACAGGTAATCAGCCCCAGCATTTT

V: TRBV9
J: TRBJ2-1
size: -
D: -
CDR3: CASSAVARVRSYNEQFF
DNA: TGTGCCAGCAGCGCAGTAGCTAGGGTCCGATCCTACAATGAGCAGTTCTTC

V: TRBV6-5
J: TRBJ1-5
size: -
D: -
CDR3: CASRGGSNQPQHF
DNA: TGTGCCAGCCGGGGGGGCAGCAATCAGCCCCAGCATTTT

V: TRBV7-8
J: TRBJ1-6
size: once
D: TRBD1
CDR3: CASSLAARQGRYLALHF
DNA: TGTGCCAGCAGCTTAGCGGCGAGACAGGGACGATATTTGGCCCTCCACTTT

V: TRBV12-5
J: TRBJ1-3
size: -
D: -
CDR3: CASHGGVAGNTIYF
DNA: TGTGCTAGCCATGGCGGGGTAGCTGGAAACACCATATATTTT

V: TRBV10-3
J: TRBJ1-3
size: few
D: TRBD1
CDR3: CAISGGQFSGNTIYF
DNA: TGTGCCATCAGTGGGGGACAGTTCTCTGGAAACACCATATATTTT

V: TRBV24-1
J: TRBJ1-2
size: -
D: -
CDR3: CATKPTPTLGYGYTF
DNA: TGTGCCACCAAGCCTACCCCCACGCTGGGCTATGGCTACACCTTC